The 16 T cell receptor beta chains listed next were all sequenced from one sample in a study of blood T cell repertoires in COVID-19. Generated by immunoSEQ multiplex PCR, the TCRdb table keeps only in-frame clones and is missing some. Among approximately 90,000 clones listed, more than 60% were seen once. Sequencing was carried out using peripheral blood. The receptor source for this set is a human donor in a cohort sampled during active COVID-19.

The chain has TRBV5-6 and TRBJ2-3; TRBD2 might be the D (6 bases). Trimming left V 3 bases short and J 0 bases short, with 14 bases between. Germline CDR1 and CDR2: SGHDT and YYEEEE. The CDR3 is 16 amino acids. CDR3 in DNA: TGTGCCAGCAGCTCCAATAGCGGAAGTAGCACAGATACGCAGTATTTT. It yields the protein CASSSNSGSSTDTQYF. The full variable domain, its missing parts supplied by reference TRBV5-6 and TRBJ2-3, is DAGVTQSPTHLIKTRGQQVTLRCSPKSGHDTVSWYQQALGQGPQFIFQYYEEEERQRGNFPDRFSGHQFPNYSSELNVNALLLGDSALYLCASSSNSGSSTDTQYFGPGTRLTVL.

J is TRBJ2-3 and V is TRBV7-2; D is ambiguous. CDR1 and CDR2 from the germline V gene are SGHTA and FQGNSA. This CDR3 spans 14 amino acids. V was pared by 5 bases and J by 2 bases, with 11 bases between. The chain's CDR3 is CASSLGSNTDTQYF. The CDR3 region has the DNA TGTGCCAGCAGCCTCGGGTCAAACACAGATACGCAGTATTTT.

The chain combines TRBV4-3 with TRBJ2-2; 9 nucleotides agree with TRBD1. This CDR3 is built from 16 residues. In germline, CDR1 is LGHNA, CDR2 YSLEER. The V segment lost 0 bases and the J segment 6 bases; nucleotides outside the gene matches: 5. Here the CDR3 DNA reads TGCGCCAGCAGCCAAGAGGGGACAGGGATCGCCGGGGAGCTGTTTTTT. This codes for CASSQEGTGIAGELFF.

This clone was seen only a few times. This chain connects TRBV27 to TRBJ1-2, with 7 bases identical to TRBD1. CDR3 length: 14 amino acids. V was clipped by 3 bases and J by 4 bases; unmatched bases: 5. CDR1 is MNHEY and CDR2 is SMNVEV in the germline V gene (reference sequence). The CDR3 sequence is CASSFNRGSYGYTF. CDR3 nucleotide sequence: TGTGCCAGCAGTTTTAACAGGGGTTCCTATGGCTACACCTTC.

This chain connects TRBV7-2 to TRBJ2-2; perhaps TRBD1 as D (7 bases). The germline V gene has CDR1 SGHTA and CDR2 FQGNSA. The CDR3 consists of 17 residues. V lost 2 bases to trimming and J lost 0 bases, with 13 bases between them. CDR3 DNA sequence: TGTGCCAGCAGCTTACGGGGGACAGCCTCGAACACCGGGGAGCTGTTTTTT. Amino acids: CASSLRGTASNTGELFF.

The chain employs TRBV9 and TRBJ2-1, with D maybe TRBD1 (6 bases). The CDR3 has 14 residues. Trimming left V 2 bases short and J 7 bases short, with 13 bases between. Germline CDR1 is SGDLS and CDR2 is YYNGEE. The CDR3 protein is CASSVQGWENEQFF. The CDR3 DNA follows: TGTGCCAGCAGCGTGCAGGGGTGGGAAAATGAGCAGTTCTTC.

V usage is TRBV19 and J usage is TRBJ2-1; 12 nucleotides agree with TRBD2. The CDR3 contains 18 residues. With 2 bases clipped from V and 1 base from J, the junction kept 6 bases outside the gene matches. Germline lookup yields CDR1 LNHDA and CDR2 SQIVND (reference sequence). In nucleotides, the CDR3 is TGTGCCAGTAGTATAAGACTAGCGGGAGTAGGATCCTACAATGAGCAGTTCTTC. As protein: CASSIRLAGVGSYNEQFF.

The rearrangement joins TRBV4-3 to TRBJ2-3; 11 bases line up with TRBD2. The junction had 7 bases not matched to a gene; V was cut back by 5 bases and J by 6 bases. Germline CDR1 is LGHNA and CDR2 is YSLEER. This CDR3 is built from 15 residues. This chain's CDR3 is CASSARTSGRDTQYF. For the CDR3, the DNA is TGCGCCAGCAGCGCAAGGACTAGCGGGCGCGATACGCAGTATTTT.

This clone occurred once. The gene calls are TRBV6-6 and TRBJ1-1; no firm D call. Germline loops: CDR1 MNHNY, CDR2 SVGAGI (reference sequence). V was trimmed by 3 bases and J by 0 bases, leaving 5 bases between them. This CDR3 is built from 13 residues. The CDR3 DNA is TGTGCCAGCAGTTATTCAGTGAACACTGAAGCTTTCTTT. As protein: CASSYSVNTEAFF.

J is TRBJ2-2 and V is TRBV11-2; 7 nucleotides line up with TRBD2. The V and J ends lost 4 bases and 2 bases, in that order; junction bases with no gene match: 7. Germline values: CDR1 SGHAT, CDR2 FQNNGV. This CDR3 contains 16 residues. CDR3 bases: TGTGCCAGCAGCTCCTCCGGGGGGATCAACACCGGGGAGCTGTTTTTT. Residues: CASSSSGGINTGELFF.

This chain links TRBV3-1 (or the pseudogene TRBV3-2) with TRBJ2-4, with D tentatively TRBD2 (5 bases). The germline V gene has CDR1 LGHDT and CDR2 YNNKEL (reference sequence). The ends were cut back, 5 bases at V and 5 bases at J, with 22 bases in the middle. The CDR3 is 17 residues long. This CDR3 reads CASSAVGRLLHQNIQYF. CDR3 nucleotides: TGTGCCAGCAGCGCCGTTGGCCGACTACTACATCAAAACATTCAGTACTTC.

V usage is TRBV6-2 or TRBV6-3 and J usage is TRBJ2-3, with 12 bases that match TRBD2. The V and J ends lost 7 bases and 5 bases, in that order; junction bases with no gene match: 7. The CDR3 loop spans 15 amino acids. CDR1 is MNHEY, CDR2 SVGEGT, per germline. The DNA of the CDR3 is TGTGCCAGCACCCCTAGCGGGAGGGCCATAGATACGCAGTATTTT. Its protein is CASTPSGRAIDTQYF.

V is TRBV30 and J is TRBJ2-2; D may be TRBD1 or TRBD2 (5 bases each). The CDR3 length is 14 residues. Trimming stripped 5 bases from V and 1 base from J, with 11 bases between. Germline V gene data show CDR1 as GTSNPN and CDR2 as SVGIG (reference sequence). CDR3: CAWGGEKNTGELFF. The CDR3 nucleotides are TGTGCCTGGGGGGGAGAAAAGAACACCGGGGAGCTGTTTTTT. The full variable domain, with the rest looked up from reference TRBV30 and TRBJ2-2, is SQTIHQWPATLVQPVGSPLSLECTVEGTSNPNLYWYRQAAGRGLQLLFYSVGIGQISSEVPQNLSASRPQDRQFILSSKKLLLSDSGFYLCAWGGEKNTGELFFGEGSRLTVL.

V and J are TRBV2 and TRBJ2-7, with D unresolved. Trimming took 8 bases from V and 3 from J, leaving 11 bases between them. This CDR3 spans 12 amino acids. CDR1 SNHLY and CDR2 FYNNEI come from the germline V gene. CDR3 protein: CASGQANYEQYF. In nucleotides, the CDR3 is TGTGCCAGCGGCCAGGCGAACTACGAGCAGTACTTC.

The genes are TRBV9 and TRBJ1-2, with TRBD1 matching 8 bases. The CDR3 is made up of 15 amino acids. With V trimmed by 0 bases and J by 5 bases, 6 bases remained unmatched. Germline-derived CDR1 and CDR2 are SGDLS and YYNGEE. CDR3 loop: CASSVAPGGEYGYTF. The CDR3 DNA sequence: TGTGCCAGCAGCGTAGCCCCAGGGGGCGAGTATGGCTACACCTTC.

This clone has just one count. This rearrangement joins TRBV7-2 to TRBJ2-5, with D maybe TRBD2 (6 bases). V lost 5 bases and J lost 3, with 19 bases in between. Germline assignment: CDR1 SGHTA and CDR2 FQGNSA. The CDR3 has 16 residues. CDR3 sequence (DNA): TGTGCCAGCAGCCGCGCGGGGATAGCTGGAAAAGAGACCCAGTACTTC. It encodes CASSRAGIAGKETQYF.